Listed below are T cell receptor beta chains from one sample, sequenced in a study of cytomegalovirus exposure and HLA in healthy donors. Sequencing was performed with immunoSEQ multiplex PCR; in TCRdb, only in-frame clones are kept and a portion is missing. The sample includes around 120,000 clones, 70% to 75% of them seen just once. The material sequenced was PBMCs. The origin of the receptors is a woman aged 18-35 years in good health and CMV-seronegative. Both conserved end residues are part of each CDR3. Each record gives: V gene, D gene, clone size, J gene, CDR3 protein, CDR3 DNA. A D gene is named only where the DNA matches it firmly. Clone sizes are given selectively: once, few, many, or a class where the clone is expanded.

v_gene: TRBV5-1
d_gene: TRBD1
abundance: -
j_gene: TRBJ2-1
CDR3aa: CASSLAEADRGLFSEQFF
CDR3nt: TGCGCCAGCAGCTTGGCCGAGGCGGACAGGGGGCTGTTTTCGGAGCAGTTCTTC

v_gene: TRBV20-1
d_gene: -
abundance: -
j_gene: TRBJ2-3
CDR3aa: CSAQADTQYF
CDR3nt: TGCAGTGCTCAGGCCGATACGCAGTATTTT

v_gene: TRBV9
d_gene: TRBD1
abundance: -
j_gene: TRBJ2-7
CDR3aa: CASSVGTGGDYEQYF
CDR3nt: TGTGCCAGCAGCGTTGGGACAGGTGGGGACTACGAGCAGTACTTC

v_gene: TRBV6-1
d_gene: -
abundance: -
j_gene: TRBJ1-1
CDR3aa: CASSGQPNTEAFF
CDR3nt: TGTGCCAGCAGTGGACAGCCGAACACTGAAGCTTTCTTT

v_gene: TRBV11-2
d_gene: -
abundance: -
j_gene: TRBJ1-2
CDR3aa: CASSSPVRDVFGYTF
CDR3nt: TGTGCCAGCAGCTCACCCGTACGGGATGTCTTTGGCTACACCTTC

v_gene: TRBV5-8
d_gene: -
abundance: -
j_gene: TRBJ2-6
CDR3aa: CASSLGAGANVLTF
CDR3nt: TGTGCCAGCAGCTTGGGGGCAGGGGCCAACGTCCTGACTTTC

v_gene: TRBV27
d_gene: -
abundance: -
j_gene: TRBJ1-5
CDR3aa: CASSLAGGNQPQHF
CDR3nt: TGTGCCAGCAGTTTAGCGGGGGGAAATCAGCCCCAGCATTTT

v_gene: TRBV2
d_gene: TRBD1
abundance: few
j_gene: TRBJ1-5
CDR3aa: CASSRGQGTNQPQHF
CDR3nt: TGTGCCAGCAGCAGGGGACAGGGCACAAATCAGCCCCAGCATTTT

v_gene: TRBV28
d_gene: TRBD1
abundance: -
j_gene: TRBJ1-5
CDR3aa: CASSFRTGGNQPQHF
CDR3nt: TGTGCCAGCAGTTTTCGGACAGGGGGGAATCAGCCCCAGCATTTT

v_gene: TRBV6-1
d_gene: TRBD2
abundance: -
j_gene: TRBJ2-7
CDR3aa: CASRGGKIIREQYF
CDR3nt: TGTGCCAGCAGGGGGGGGAAGATTATTCGGGAGCAGTACTTC

v_gene: TRBV7-8
d_gene: -
abundance: -
j_gene: TRBJ2-7
CDR3aa: CASSFTGTTSYEQYF
CDR3nt: TGTGCCAGCAGCTTTACCGGGACAACCTCCTACGAGCAGTACTTC

v_gene: TRBV4-1
d_gene: -
abundance: -
j_gene: TRBJ2-7
CDR3aa: CASSQDPQFYEQYF
CDR3nt: TGCGCCAGCAGCCAAGATCCCCAGTTCTACGAGCAGTACTTC

v_gene: TRBV28
d_gene: TRBD1
abundance: -
j_gene: TRBJ2-5
CDR3aa: CASSSTGGETQYF
CDR3nt: TGTGCCAGCAGTTCGACAGGGGGTGAGACCCAGTACTTC

v_gene: TRBV5-1
d_gene: TRBD1
abundance: few
j_gene: TRBJ2-1
CDR3aa: CASSLGAGTGDNEQFF
CDR3nt: TGCGCCAGCAGCTTGGGGGCCGGGACAGGGGACAATGAGCAGTTCTTC

v_gene: TRBV6-1
d_gene: TRBD1
abundance: -
j_gene: TRBJ1-2
CDR3aa: CASRGGAYGYTF
CDR3nt: TGTGCCAGCAGAGGGGGCGCCTATGGCTACACCTTC

v_gene: TRBV5-1
d_gene: TRBD2
abundance: few
j_gene: TRBJ2-7
CDR3aa: CASSMPGLAYYEQYF
CDR3nt: TGCGCCAGCAGCATGCCGGGACTAGCGTATTACGAGCAGTACTTC

v_gene: TRBV5-1
d_gene: -
abundance: -
j_gene: TRBJ1-4
CDR3aa: CASSLVQGSNEKLFF
CDR3nt: TGCGCCAGCAGCTTGGTGCAGGGATCGAATGAAAAACTGTTTTTT

v_gene: TRBV28
d_gene: TRBD1
abundance: -
j_gene: TRBJ2-2
CDR3aa: CASSIDRGRTGELFF
CDR3nt: TGTGCCAGCAGCATAGACAGGGGGCGTACCGGGGAGCTGTTTTTT

v_gene: TRBV10-3
d_gene: -
abundance: -
j_gene: TRBJ1-1
CDR3aa: CAISDPGFGGTEAFF
CDR3nt: TGTGCCATCAGTGACCCCGGTTTCGGGGGGACTGAAGCTTTCTTT

v_gene: TRBV27
d_gene: -
abundance: -
j_gene: TRBJ1-1
CDR3aa: CASSQNGGGTEAFF
CDR3nt: TGTGCCAGCAGTCAAAACGGGGGTGGCACTGAAGCTTTCTTT

v_gene: TRBV27
d_gene: TRBD1
abundance: -
j_gene: TRBJ2-1
CDR3aa: CASSSWDSQYNEQFF
CDR3nt: TGTGCCAGCAGTTCATGGGACAGTCAGTACAATGAGCAGTTCTTC

v_gene: TRBV10-3
d_gene: TRBD2
abundance: -
j_gene: TRBJ2-7
CDR3aa: CAISHSGAGGPGSYEQYF
CDR3nt: TGTGCCATCAGTCACTCGGGAGCGGGGGGGCCGGGAAGCTACGAGCAGTACTTC

v_gene: TRBV5-1
d_gene: -
abundance: -
j_gene: TRBJ1-2
CDR3aa: CASSLDGSTPNYGYTF
CDR3nt: TGCGCCAGCAGTTTGGACGGTAGTACCCCTAACTATGGCTACACCTTC

v_gene: TRBV6-1
d_gene: TRBD1
abundance: once
j_gene: TRBJ1-5
CDR3aa: CASSVWDRSNQPQHF
CDR3nt: TGTGCCAGCAGTGTTTGGGACAGGAGCAATCAGCCCCAGCATTTT

v_gene: TRBV9
d_gene: -
abundance: few
j_gene: TRBJ2-3
CDR3aa: CASSPPSAGDTQYF
CDR3nt: TGTGCCAGCAGCCCTCCGTCTGCCGGGGATACGCAGTATTTT

v_gene: TRBV4-1
d_gene: -
abundance: -
j_gene: TRBJ2-3
CDR3aa: CASSLAFGGYTDTQYF
CDR3nt: TGCGCCAGCAGCCTCGCGTTCGGGGGTTACACAGATACGCAGTATTTT

v_gene: TRBV28
d_gene: -
abundance: -
j_gene: TRBJ2-3
CDR3aa: CASREQERTDTQYF
CDR3nt: TGTGCCAGCAGGGAACAGGAACGCACAGATACGCAGTATTTT

v_gene: TRBV28
d_gene: -
abundance: -
j_gene: TRBJ1-2
CDR3aa: CASSPVIYGYTF
CDR3nt: TGTGCCAGCAGCCCGGTCATTTATGGCTACACCTTC

v_gene: TRBV11-2
d_gene: TRBD1
abundance: -
j_gene: TRBJ1-2
CDR3aa: CASSLATGGTDYTF
CDR3nt: TGTGCCAGCAGCTTAGCGACAGGGGGCACAGACTACACCTTC

v_gene: TRBV19
d_gene: -
abundance: -
j_gene: TRBJ1-5
CDR3aa: CASSRPQGRSNQPQHF
CDR3nt: TGTGCCAGTAGTCGTCCACAGGGAAGGAGCAATCAGCCCCAGCATTTT

v_gene: TRBV4-1
d_gene: TRBD2
abundance: -
j_gene: TRBJ2-7
CDR3aa: CASSHPGLAFDEQYF
CDR3nt: TGCGCCAGCAGCCATCCGGGACTAGCATTCGACGAGCAGTACTTC

v_gene: TRBV6-5
d_gene: -
abundance: few
j_gene: TRBJ1-2
CDR3aa: CASSTRDTDFYGYTF
CDR3nt: TGTGCCAGCAGTACCCGGGACACGGATTTCTATGGCTACACCTTC

v_gene: TRBV4-1
d_gene: TRBD1
abundance: -
j_gene: TRBJ1-1
CDR3aa: CASSLREQGETEAFF
CDR3nt: TGCGCCAGCAGCCTAAGGGAACAGGGGGAGACTGAAGCTTTCTTT

v_gene: TRBV25-1
d_gene: -
abundance: -
j_gene: TRBJ1-6
CDR3aa: CASSEGSHSPLHF
CDR3nt: TGTGCCAGCAGTGAGGGGAGTCATTCACCCCTCCACTTT

v_gene: TRBV5-1
d_gene: TRBD1
abundance: -
j_gene: TRBJ1-3
CDR3aa: CASDLGTGTGNTIYF
CDR3nt: TGCGCCAGCGACCTCGGGACAGGGACTGGAAACACCATATATTTT

v_gene: TRBV7-9
d_gene: TRBD1
abundance: -
j_gene: TRBJ1-2
CDR3aa: CASLPSGQGVNSGYTF
CDR3nt: TGTGCCAGTCTTCCCTCGGGACAGGGTGTAAATAGTGGCTACACCTTC

v_gene: TRBV7-8
d_gene: -
abundance: -
j_gene: TRBJ1-6
CDR3aa: CASSLGDWSTWNSPLHF
CDR3nt: TGTGCCAGCAGCTTAGGCGACTGGAGCACGTGGAATTCACCCCTCCACTTT

v_gene: TRBV5-1
d_gene: -
abundance: few
j_gene: TRBJ1-1
CDR3aa: CASSFSGGTEAFF
CDR3nt: TGCGCCAGCAGCTTTTCGGGGGGGACTGAAGCTTTCTTT